Listed below are T cell receptor beta chains from one sample, sequenced in a study of blood T cell repertoires in COVID-19. Only in-frame clones appear in the TCRdb table, and some are missing; sequencing was by immunoSEQ multiplex PCR. The data hold about 200,000 clones, with 80% to 90% observed a single time. Material for sequencing was PBMCs or T cells enriched from blood (not recorded which). Receptor source: a man in his forties who had recovered from COVID-19. CDR3s include the opening cysteine and the closing phenylalanine or tryptophan. D genes are given only for firm matches. Not every row has a clone size; where given, it reads once, few, many or a size class.

CDR3 DNA: TGTGCCAGCTCACCTGGGACAGATCAGCCCCAGCATTTT; CDR3 protein: CASSPGTDQPQHF; clone size: once; J gene: TRBJ1-5; D gene: TRBD1; V gene: TRBV18
CDR3 DNA: TGCGCCAGCAGCTTGGTGATGGCGGGAGGTCTTTACAATGAGCAGTTCTTC; CDR3 protein: CASSLVMAGGLYNEQFF; clone size: -; J gene: TRBJ2-1; D gene: TRBD2; V gene: TRBV5-1
CDR3 DNA: TGCGCCAGCAGCTTGGCCTGGGGGGCTGGGGCCAACGTCCTGACTTTC; CDR3 protein: CASSLAWGAGANVLTF; clone size: -; J gene: TRBJ2-6; D gene: -; V gene: TRBV5-1
CDR3 DNA: TGTGCCAGTCGATACTTGGATGGCTACACCTTC; CDR3 protein: CASRYLDGYTF; clone size: -; J gene: TRBJ1-2; D gene: -; V gene: TRBV19
CDR3 DNA: TGTGCCAGCCTTACAGGCTATGGCTACACCTTC; CDR3 protein: CASLTGYGYTF; clone size: -; J gene: TRBJ1-2; D gene: -; V gene: TRBV28
CDR3 DNA: TGTGCCAGCAGTGCCTACTACAATGAGCAGTTCTTC; CDR3 protein: CASSAYYNEQFF; clone size: -; J gene: TRBJ2-1; D gene: -; V gene: TRBV2
CDR3 DNA: TGTGCCAGCAGCTTGGGCGGGGGGAACTATGGCTACACCTTC; CDR3 protein: CASSLGGGNYGYTF; clone size: -; J gene: TRBJ1-2; D gene: -; V gene: TRBV11-2
CDR3 DNA: TGTGCCACCAGACAGGGTGATAATTCACCCCTCCACTTT; CDR3 protein: CATRQGDNSPLHF; clone size: -; J gene: TRBJ1-6; D gene: -; V gene: TRBV24-1
CDR3 DNA: TGTGCCAGTAGTCGCCTAGGGGCTGGAAATGAGCAGTTCTTC; CDR3 protein: CASSRLGAGNEQFF; clone size: -; J gene: TRBJ2-1; D gene: -; V gene: TRBV19
CDR3 DNA: TGTGCCAGCAGTGAATTACAGGGGGCTGGGGAAGCTTTCTTT; CDR3 protein: CASSELQGAGEAFF; clone size: -; J gene: TRBJ1-1; D gene: TRBD1; V gene: TRBV2
CDR3 DNA: TGTGCCAGCAGCCCGCAAATTTGGATGAGCGATGAAAAACTGTTTTTT; CDR3 protein: CASSPQIWMSDEKLFF; clone size: once; J gene: TRBJ1-4; D gene: -; V gene: TRBV5-8
CDR3 DNA: TGTGCCAGCAGCGTAGGGTCAGGCTCCGAGACCCAGTACTTC; CDR3 protein: CASSVGSGSETQYF; clone size: -; J gene: TRBJ2-5; D gene: -; V gene: TRBV9
CDR3 DNA: TGTGCCAGCAGCCGGGGGGGTTTCGCCCCAGGCACTGAAGCTTTCTTT; CDR3 protein: CASSRGGFAPGTEAFF; clone size: -; J gene: TRBJ1-1; D gene: -; V gene: TRBV5-4
CDR3 DNA: TGTGCCAGCAGTTTAGGCACATTTAGCACAGATACGCAGTATTTT; CDR3 protein: CASSLGTFSTDTQYF; clone size: few; J gene: TRBJ2-3; D gene: -; V gene: TRBV28
CDR3 DNA: TGTGCCAGCTCGGGGCAGGGGGCGTTCAGCAATCAGCCCCAGCATTTT; CDR3 protein: CASSGQGAFSNQPQHF; clone size: -; J gene: TRBJ1-5; D gene: TRBD1; V gene: TRBV5-8
CDR3 DNA: TGTGCCAGCAGCTTGCGGGGAGGAAACCACCAAGAGACCCAGTACTTC; CDR3 protein: CASSLRGGNHQETQYF; clone size: -; J gene: TRBJ2-5; D gene: -; V gene: TRBV5-8
CDR3 DNA: TGTGCCAGCAGCCAAGATACCAGTAATGTGGACTTC; CDR3 protein: CASSQDTSNVDF; clone size: once; J gene: TRBJ2-7; D gene: -; V gene: TRBV3-1/TRBV3-2
CDR3 DNA: TGTGCCACCAGTGATGGGCTACTAGCGGGAGGGGCATTTAGCTCCTACAATGAGCAGTTCTTC; CDR3 protein: CATSDGLLAGGAFSSYNEQFF; clone size: -; J gene: TRBJ2-1; D gene: TRBD2; V gene: TRBV24-1
CDR3 DNA: TGTGCCATCAGTGCCACGGGGAATCAGCCCCAGCATTTT; CDR3 protein: CAISATGNQPQHF; clone size: -; J gene: TRBJ1-5; D gene: -; V gene: TRBV10-3
CDR3 DNA: TGCGCCAGCAGCTTGGGAGTGGACTACCAAGAGACCCAGTACTTC; CDR3 protein: CASSLGVDYQETQYF; clone size: -; J gene: TRBJ2-5; D gene: -; V gene: TRBV5-1
CDR3 DNA: TGTGCCAGCAGCTTAAAAGCGGGAAACTACGAGCAGTACTTC; CDR3 protein: CASSLKAGNYEQYF; clone size: -; J gene: TRBJ2-7; D gene: TRBD2; V gene: TRBV7-9
CDR3 DNA: TGTGCCAGCAGCCAAGGAGTCGGGACACTCGGAAACACCATATATTTT; CDR3 protein: CASSQGVGTLGNTIYF; clone size: -; J gene: TRBJ1-3; D gene: -; V gene: TRBV3-1/TRBV3-2
CDR3 DNA: TGTGCCAGCGGAACAGGGGTTGTTGGCTACACCTTC; CDR3 protein: CASGTGVVGYTF; clone size: few; J gene: TRBJ1-2; D gene: TRBD1; V gene: TRBV19
CDR3 DNA: TGTGCCAGCAGCTCCGGCGGGGAGAGCTCCTACGAGCAGTACTTC; CDR3 protein: CASSSGGESSYEQYF; clone size: few; J gene: TRBJ2-7; D gene: -; V gene: TRBV9
CDR3 DNA: TGTGCCAGCAGCTCCGGGACAGGGCAAACACCCCTCCACTTT; CDR3 protein: CASSSGTGQTPLHF; clone size: -; J gene: TRBJ1-6; D gene: TRBD1; V gene: TRBV5-5
CDR3 DNA: TGTGCCAGCAGTCCCGAACAGGGGGTCTCACCCCTCCACTTT; CDR3 protein: CASSPEQGVSPLHF; clone size: few; J gene: TRBJ1-6; D gene: TRBD1; V gene: TRBV3-1/TRBV3-2
CDR3 DNA: TGCAGCGTTGACTACGGAGCAACTAATGAAAAACTGTTTTTT; CDR3 protein: CSVDYGATNEKLFF; clone size: -; J gene: TRBJ1-4; D gene: -; V gene: TRBV29-1
CDR3 DNA: TGCGCCAGCAGCCGGGACAGTGCCCTCGCGGGAAACACCATATATTTT; CDR3 protein: CASSRDSALAGNTIYF; clone size: once; J gene: TRBJ1-3; D gene: TRBD1; V gene: TRBV5-1
CDR3 DNA: TGTGCCAGCAGCCAACTGTTGACAGCTAACTATGGCTACACCTTC; CDR3 protein: CASSQLLTANYGYTF; clone size: -; J gene: TRBJ1-2; D gene: -; V gene: TRBV5-5
CDR3 DNA: TGTGCCAGCAGCCCCCGCCCTGGGGGACTGGATGGCTACACCTTC; CDR3 protein: CASSPRPGGLDGYTF; clone size: -; J gene: TRBJ1-2; D gene: -; V gene: TRBV7-3
CDR3 DNA: TGTGCCAGCAGCCCCGGGACAGGGGAGGGAAACACCATATATTTT; CDR3 protein: CASSPGTGEGNTIYF; clone size: -; J gene: TRBJ1-3; D gene: TRBD1; V gene: TRBV11-2
CDR3 DNA: TGCAGTGCCAGTCCGGGACAGGGAGGGAAGGCGAACACTGAAGCTTTCTTT; CDR3 protein: CSASPGQGGKANTEAFF; clone size: -; J gene: TRBJ1-1; D gene: TRBD1; V gene: TRBV20-1
CDR3 DNA: TGTGCCAGCAGAGCGGGACAGGGAGGCTCCTACGAGCAGTACTTC; CDR3 protein: CASRAGQGGSYEQYF; clone size: -; J gene: TRBJ2-7; D gene: TRBD1; V gene: TRBV28
CDR3 DNA: TGTGCCAGCGGGGAGGGTTTATACAATGAGCAGTTCTTC; CDR3 protein: CASGEGLYNEQFF; clone size: -; J gene: TRBJ2-1; D gene: TRBD2; V gene: TRBV6-5
CDR3 DNA: TGTGCCAGCAGCCCATCCCAAAATTCACCCCTCCACTTT; CDR3 protein: CASSPSQNSPLHF; clone size: -; J gene: TRBJ1-6; D gene: -; V gene: TRBV3-1/TRBV3-2
CDR3 DNA: TGTGCCAGCAGTCCCTCTAGCAGCCCCTACAATGAGCAGTTCTTC; CDR3 protein: CASSPSSSPYNEQFF; clone size: few; J gene: TRBJ2-1; D gene: -; V gene: TRBV6-5
CDR3 DNA: TGTGCCAGCAGCGGGAGGGCCTGGGATGAGCAGTTCTTC; CDR3 protein: CASSGRAWDEQFF; clone size: -; J gene: TRBJ2-1; D gene: TRBD2; V gene: TRBV3-1/TRBV3-2
CDR3 DNA: TGTGCCAGCAGTCCAAACATGAACACTGAAGCTTTCTTT; CDR3 protein: CASSPNMNTEAFF; clone size: once; J gene: TRBJ1-1; D gene: -; V gene: TRBV12-3/TRBV12-4
CDR3 DNA: TGTGCCAGCAGGGACAGGGAAGGGACTGAAGCTTTCTTT; CDR3 protein: CASRDREGTEAFF; clone size: -; J gene: TRBJ1-1; D gene: TRBD1; V gene: TRBV2
CDR3 DNA: TGTGCCAGCTCACCATCGACTAGCGGGACCACCTACGAGCAGTACTTC; CDR3 protein: CASSPSTSGTTYEQYF; clone size: once; J gene: TRBJ2-7; D gene: TRBD2; V gene: TRBV18
CDR3 DNA: TGTGCCAGTAGCTCCGGGACAGTCTCCCTCGATACGCAGTATTTT; CDR3 protein: CASSSGTVSLDTQYF; clone size: -; J gene: TRBJ2-3; D gene: TRBD1; V gene: TRBV19
CDR3 DNA: TGTGCCAGCAGCTCACGACAGGGAGTAGAGTCACCCCTCCACTTT; CDR3 protein: CASSSRQGVESPLHF; clone size: once; J gene: TRBJ1-6; D gene: TRBD1; V gene: TRBV9
CDR3 DNA: TGTGCCAGCTGGAGTCGGGAGACCCAGTACTTC; CDR3 protein: CASWSRETQYF; clone size: -; J gene: TRBJ2-5; D gene: -; V gene: TRBV2
CDR3 DNA: TGCGCCAGCAGCGAGGGGACTAACTACAATGAGCAGTTCTTC; CDR3 protein: CASSEGTNYNEQFF; clone size: -; J gene: TRBJ2-1; D gene: TRBD2; V gene: TRBV5-1
CDR3 DNA: TGTGCCAGCTCACCACGCGGGGGCTCTAATGAAAAACTGTTTTTT; CDR3 protein: CASSPRGGSNEKLFF; clone size: -; J gene: TRBJ1-4; D gene: -; V gene: TRBV18
CDR3 DNA: TGTGCCAGCAGCTTCGGACTAGCGGGGAACTACAATGAGCAGTTCTTC; CDR3 protein: CASSFGLAGNYNEQFF; clone size: -; J gene: TRBJ2-1; D gene: TRBD2; V gene: TRBV7-2
CDR3 DNA: TGTGCCAGCAGTTACCGGGAGGACGCGGAAGCTTTCTTT; CDR3 protein: CASSYREDAEAFF; clone size: few; J gene: TRBJ1-1; D gene: -; V gene: TRBV6-5
CDR3 DNA: TGTGCCAGCAACCCGACAGGGAGTAGAGAAAAACTGTTTTTT; CDR3 protein: CASNPTGSREKLFF; clone size: -; J gene: TRBJ1-4; D gene: TRBD1; V gene: TRBV2
CDR3 DNA: TGCGCCAGCAGCTTGGAAGGGGCTAGCGGGAGGGCCGGGACAGATACGCAGTATTTT; CDR3 protein: CASSLEGASGRAGTDTQYF; clone size: -; J gene: TRBJ2-3; D gene: TRBD2; V gene: TRBV5-1